This T cell receptor beta chain stems from a study of T cells in Graves' hyperthyroidism and ophthalmopathy. TCR beta CDR3 region amplification was performed from RNA transcripts. HTBI primers drove first-round RT-PCR of the TCR CDR3. TCRdb reanalysed the multiplex PCR reads using MiXCR and keeps one entry per CDR3 protein. In the table there are about 410,000 distinct CDR3 sequences, roughly 14% of which are singletons. This clonotype was counted many times. Clinicians diagnosed patients from clinical symptoms, serum thyroxine and TRAb, thyroid ultrasound and orbital computed tomography. The CDR3 sequence is 15 residues long. In germline, CDR1 is SGHAT, CDR2 FQNNGV. The V and J ends lost 5 bases and 4 bases, in that order; junction bases with no gene match: 7.

The material sequenced was blood. The receptor was derived from a young man with Graves' ophthalmopathy. The genes are TRBV11-2 and TRBJ1-2; 10 bases map to TRBD1. The CDR3: CASSISGTGAYGYTF. Here the CDR3 DNA reads TGTGCCAGCAGCATATCCGGGACAGGGGCCTATGGCTACACCTTC.